This passage covers 8 T cell receptor beta chains from one sample sequenced in a study of cytomegalovirus exposure and HLA in healthy donors. Researchers ran the PCR with 60 Vbeta and 13 Jbeta primers. The data were produced by immunoSEQ multiplex PCR, yet TCRdb's version contains in-frame clones alone and is incomplete. The sample has about 110,000 clones, around 76% seen once. Material: PBMCs. The receptors stem from a man under 40 in good health and CMV-seropositive.

This chain uses TRBV13 with TRBJ1-1; D unresolved. V lost 3 bases and J lost 1, with 6 bases in between. The CDR3 consists of 13 residues. Germline lookup yields CDR1 PRHDT and CDR2 FYEKMQ (reference sequence). DNA for the CDR3: TGTGCCAGCAGCTTCGCAGGGAACACTGAAGCTTTCTTT. It yields the protein CASSFAGNTEAFF.

J is TRBJ1-1 and V is TRBV5-1; TRBD1 might be the D (5 bases). This CDR3 is 15 amino acids long. Germline lookup yields CDR1 SGHRS and CDR2 YFSETQ. The ends were cut back, 4 bases at V and 7 bases at J, with 20 bases in the middle. The CDR3: CASSTAGGENNEAFF. CDR3 in DNA: TGCGCCAGCAGCACTGCTGGAGGGGAGAATAATGAAGCTTTCTTT.

This clone was seen just once. The rearrangement joins TRBV5-1 to TRBJ1-2; 8 nucleotides align to TRBD1. Trimming removed 3 bases from V and 1 base from J; junction bases left unmatched: 8. Germline CDR1 and CDR2: SGHRS and YFSETQ. The CDR3 loop spans 16 amino acids. CDR3 sequence reads: CASSWGTGNINYGYTF. The CDR3 DNA sequence: TGCGCCAGCAGCTGGGGGACAGGCAATATTAACTATGGCTACACCTTC.

The chain has TRBV6-1 and TRBJ2-3, with TRBD2 matching over 12 bases. The CDR3 consists of 16 residues. Germline V CDR1 and CDR2: MNHNS, SASEGT. Germline trimming cut 3 bases from V and 3 bases from J; bases unmatched to any gene: 4. CDR3 loop: CASSEASGGGTDTQYF. Written as DNA, the CDR3 is TGTGCCAGCAGTGAGGCTAGCGGGGGGGGTACAGATACGCAGTATTTT.

The chain couples TRBV27 to TRBJ2-2; no clear D gene. Germline assignment: CDR1 MNHEY and CDR2 SMNVEV (reference sequence). Trimming removed 5 bases at V and 3 bases at J, with 4 bases between. The CDR3 length is 12 residues. The CDR3 DNA sequence: TGTGCCAGCAGTACGGACACCGGGGAGCTGTTTTTT. As protein: CASSTDTGELFF.

The V call is TRBV10-2, the J call TRBJ1-1; D might be TRBD1 (6 bases). Trimming removed 3 bases at V and 4 bases at J, with 12 bases between. There are 14 residues in the CDR3. Germline V gene lookup returns CDR1 WSHSY and CDR2 SAAADI. CDR3: CASSDRAGVTEAFF. The CDR3 DNA sequence: TGCGCCAGCAGTGATCGGGCAGGGGTCACTGAAGCTTTCTTT.

V and J are TRBV5-4 and TRBJ1-6; TRBD1 might be the D (6 bases). The V gene's germline CDR1 is SGHNT and CDR2 YYREEE (reference sequence). The CDR3 loop spans 14 amino acids. V was clipped by 6 bases and J by 5 bases, with 12 bases between them. The CDR3 is CASTRDTNNSPLHF. As DNA, the CDR3 is TGTGCCAGCACCCGGGACACCAATAATTCACCCCTCCACTTT.

This chain links TRBV6-5 with TRBJ1-1; TRBD1 agrees at 8 bases. The CDR3 contains 14 residues. Germline trimming cut 7 bases from V and 4 bases from J; bases unmatched to any gene: 8. Germline V gene sequence: CDR1 MNHEY, CDR2 SVGAGI. In DNA, the CDR3 is TGTGCCAGCACCGAACTTACAGGGGGCACTGAAGCTTTCTTT. Amino acids: CASTELTGGTEAFF.